The 32 T cell receptor beta chains below all came from one sample that was sequenced in a study of T cells after yellow fever vaccination. TCRdb reprocessed the 5' RACE reads via MiXCR and lists one record per CDR3 protein. This table has 150,000 to 200,000 distinct CDR3 sequences, approximately 6% appearing once. The sample consisted of CD4+ T cells sorted from PBMCs, taken on the day of the first yellow fever vaccination. The receptors stem from a man aged 18 to 30 who received the YFV17D yellow fever vaccine.

This clonotype has just a few counts. The V call is TRBV20-1, the J call TRBJ1-2, with unresolved D. CDR3 length: 12 amino acids. The V gene's germline CDR1 is DFQATT and CDR2 SNEGSKA (reference sequence). V was cut by 6 bases and J by 4 bases, with 12 bases left in between. CDR3 residues: CSANRRSYGYTF. In DNA, the CDR3 is TGCAGTGCAAACCGACGGAGCTATGGCTACACCTTC.

This clonotype was seen more than once but under ten times. V gene TRBV20-1 combines with J gene TRBJ2-2; weak D call: TRBD1 (5 bases). The ends were cut back, 0 bases at V and 6 bases at J, with 11 bases in the middle. The CDR3 loop spans 14 amino acids. Germline-derived CDR1 and CDR2 are DFQATT and SNEGSKA (reference sequence). CDR3 nucleotide sequence: TGCAGTGCTAGAGATTCTAGGGGTCCCGGGGAGCTGTTTTTT. This gives the protein CSARDSRGPGELFF.

This clonotype was seen at least ten times. The chain links TRBV5-1 to TRBJ2-2; no clear D gene. Trimming shortened V by 0 bases and J by 3 bases, and 9 bases separated the two germline ends. This CDR3 is 15 amino acids long. The germline CDR1 and CDR2 sequences are SGHRS and YFSETQ. The CDR3 spells CASSLVPDYTGELFF. CDR3 coding DNA: TGCGCCAGCAGCTTGGTTCCGGATTACACCGGGGAGCTGTTTTTT.

With respect to this clonotype: A much larger clone is a single base away; this may be a read error. The chain employs TRBV29-1 and TRBJ2-3; D call uncertain. CDR1 and CDR2 from the germline V gene are SQVTM and ANQGSEA. The CDR3 covers 12 residues. The CDR3: CSIESVTDTQYF. As DNA, the CDR3 is TGCAGCATTGAAAGCGTCACAGATACGCAGTATTTT.

This clonotype occurred a few times. CDR3 sequence reads: CASTPTLGTGAYEQYF. The CDR3 coding sequence is TGTGCCAGCACCCCTACCTTGGGTACCGGGGCCTACGAGCAGTACTTC. The V call is TRBV6-1, the J call TRBJ2-7; a possible D gene is TRBD2 (5 bases). The CDR3 is 16 amino acids. From germline, CDR1 is MNHNS and CDR2 SASEGT. Trimming shortened V by 7 bases and J by 2 bases, and 21 bases separated the two germline ends.

This clonotype was recorded at least ten times. The rearrangement links TRBV4-3 to TRBJ1-6, with TRBD1 matching 9 bases. This CDR3 comprises 14 residues. The germline gives CDR1 LGHNA, CDR2 YSLEER. J lost 10 bases, V lost 3 bases, and 4 bases had no gene match. The CDR3: CASSHRQGESPLHF. The CDR3 coding sequence is TGCGCCAGCAGCCATAGACAGGGGGAATCACCCCTCCACTTT.

This clonotype was recorded many times. The rearrangement links TRBV20-1 to TRBJ2-3; D is unresolved. The CDR3 loop spans 12 amino acids. Germline CDR1 and CDR2: DFQATT and SNEGSKA (reference sequence). Trimming left V 1 base short and J 1 base short, with 3 bases between. The CDR3 is CSARGGTDTQYF. CDR3 DNA sequence: TGCAGTGCTAGAGGGGGCACAGATACGCAGTATTTT.

At least ten counts were recorded for this clonotype. The chain has TRBV7-2 and TRBJ2-3; D is uncertain. This CDR3 is built from 14 residues. Germline assignment: CDR1 SGHTA and CDR2 FQGNSA. V lost 3 bases and J 3 bases, leaving 10 bases between the germline ends. The CDR3 DNA reads as TGTGCCAGCAGCTTTCGGGTCTTAACAGATACGCAGTATTTT. It is translated as CASSFRVLTDTQYF.

This clonotype was observed at least ten times. The chain links TRBV4-2 to TRBJ2-1; 7 positions match TRBD2. Germline trimming cut 0 bases from V and 3 bases from J; bases unmatched to any gene: 5. Germline-derived CDR1 and CDR2 are LGHNA and YNFKEQ. The CDR3 loop spans 16 amino acids. DNA of the CDR3: TGTGCCAGCAGCCAAGATCGAGCGGGGCTCTACAATGAGCAGTTCTTC. It specifies CASSQDRAGLYNEQFF.

CDR3 sequence reads: CSASGTPGTGITDTQYF. CDR3 coding DNA: TGCAGTGCTAGTGGGACCCCCGGGACAGGCATTACAGATACGCAGTATTTT. The chain is built from TRBV20-1 and TRBJ2-3; 8 bases align to TRBD1. Germline assignment: CDR1 DFQATT and CDR2 SNEGSKA (reference sequence). With 3 bases clipped from V and 3 bases from J, the junction kept 14 bases outside the gene matches. The CDR3 runs to 17 residues.

The CDR3 sequence: CASSPGASGGYNEQFF. The DNA for the CDR3 is TGTGCCAGCAGCCCGGGGGCTAGCGGGGGCTACAATGAGCAGTTCTTC. The chain links TRBV5-4 to TRBJ2-1, with 10 bases fitting TRBD2. The V gene's germline CDR1 is SGHNT and CDR2 YYREEE (reference sequence). The V gene end was trimmed by 4 bases and the J gene end by 3 bases; junction bases not matched to a gene: 7. CDR3 length: 16 residues.

This clonotype was seen at least ten times. The chain has TRBV11-2 and TRBJ2-2; D unresolved. Trimming cost V 3 bases and J 1 base, with 9 bases left between them. This CDR3 is built from 15 residues. CDR1 is SGHAT, CDR2 FQNNGV, per germline. Here the CDR3 reads CASSFLIENTGELFF. Here the CDR3 DNA reads TGTGCCAGCAGCTTTTTGATAGAGAACACCGGGGAGCTGTTTTTT.

This clonotype has only a few counts. The chain recombines TRBV23-1 with TRBJ1-5; the D is unclear. TRBV23-1 belongs to the ORF category, with a function that is uncertain. The CDR3 covers 15 residues. Trimming removed 0 bases at V and 0 bases at J, with 6 bases between. The CDR3 loop reads CASSQSRYSNQPQHF. CDR3 nucleotide sequence: TGCGCCAGCAGTCAATCGCGATATAGCAATCAGCCCCAGCATTTT.

The chain uses TRBV11-2 and TRBJ2-3; 11 positions match TRBD2. Germline CDR1 and CDR2: SGHAT and FQNNGV. The CDR3 extends over 18 amino acids. V shed 4 bases and J 4 bases; nucleotides not matched to a gene: 13. CDR3 loop: CASSSLYLAGGRSDTQYF. CDR3 sequence (DNA): TGTGCCAGCAGCTCCCTCTACCTAGCGGGGGGAAGGTCAGATACGCAGTATTTT.

In this sample, this clonotype turned up a few times. The genes are TRBV7-9 and TRBJ2-1; 9 nucleotides line up with TRBD1. V lost 4 bases to trimming and J lost 5 bases; unmatched junction nucleotides: 12. The germline V gene encodes CDR1 SEHNR and CDR2 FQNEAQ (reference sequence). The CDR3 length is 17 residues. The CDR3 sequence is CASSSPRGDRDNNEQFF. CDR3 in DNA: TGTGCCAGCAGCTCTCCCCGGGGGGACAGGGATAACAATGAGCAGTTCTTC.

This clonotype was seen only a few times. This rearrangement joins TRBV11-3 to TRBJ2-2; D possibly uses TRBD1 or TRBD2 (5 bases each). V lost 4 bases to trimming and J lost 8 bases, with 11 bases between them. The CDR3 runs 13 residues. Germline CDR1 is SGHNT and CDR2 is YENEEA. The CDR3 is CASSYSGAGELFF. CDR3 DNA: TGTGCCAGCAGCTACTCCGGGGCGGGGGAGCTGTTTTTT.

This clonotype was seen ten or more times. The rearrangement joins TRBV4-1 to TRBJ2-7; D is uncertain. Looked up from germline, CDR1 is MGHRA and CDR2 is YSYEKL. This CDR3 has 15 residues. With 1 base removed from V and 2 bases from J, the gap between germline ends came to 12 bases. The CDR3 nucleotides are TGCGCCAGCAGCCAAGGTGCTGCGTCTCCCTACGAGCAGTACTTC. Residues: CASSQGAASPYEQYF.

This clonotype was counted ten times or more. The CDR3 loop is CASSLTEDTQYF. The DNA for the CDR3 is TGTGCCAGCAGCTTAACCGAAGATACGCAGTATTTT. The chain joins TRBV7-9 to TRBJ2-3; D gene ambiguous. Deletions cut 2 bases from V and 5 bases from J, with 5 bases between. The length of the CDR3 is 12 residues. Per germline, CDR1 SEHNR and CDR2 FQNEAQ (reference sequence).

As regards this clonotype: A much larger clone differs from this one at a single base, so this may be a read error. The V and J genes are TRBV20-1 and TRBJ2-2; either TRBD1 or TRBD2 may supply D (6 bases each). Between the trimmed V and J ends, which lost 1 base and 6 bases, there was a span of 12 bases. The CDR3 loop spans 14 amino acids. The germline V gene has CDR1 DFQATT and CDR2 SNEGSKA (reference sequence). In DNA, the CDR3 is TGCAGTGCTAGAGCGGGGGCCGTTGCCGGGGAGCTGTTTTTT. It codes for CSARAGAVAGELFF.

This clonotype was observed many times. The rearrangement uses TRBV7-3 and TRBJ2-1; TRBD1 agrees at 10 bases. The CDR3 has 16 residues. V trimming: 2 bases; J trimming: 2 bases; junction bases outside the gene matches: 3. Germline assignment: CDR1 SGHTA and CDR2 FQGTGA. This CDR3 is CASSLSGTGAYNEQFF. CDR3 bases: TGTGCCAGCAGCTTATCCGGGACAGGGGCCTACAATGAGCAGTTCTTC. Supplemented by reference TRBV7-3 and TRBJ2-1, the full variable domain reads GAGVSQTPSNKVTEKGKYVELRCDPISGHTALYWYRQSLGQGPEFLIYFQGTGAADDSGLPNDRFFAVRPEGSVSTLKIQRTERGDSAVYLCASSLSGTGAYNEQFFGPGTRLTVL.

This clonotype appeared a few times. The CDR3 nucleotides are TGCAGTGCTAGAGCAGGGATGTCGGAAGCTTTCTTT. This sequence encodes CSARAGMSEAFF. V gene TRBV20-1 combines with J gene TRBJ1-1; D possibly corresponds to TRBD1 (5 bases). Germline-derived CDR1 and CDR2 are DFQATT and SNEGSKA (reference sequence). V gave up 1 base and J gave up 8 bases, with 11 bases separating them. The CDR3 loop spans 12 amino acids.

This clonotype was picked up many times. The DNA for the CDR3 is TGTGCCAGCATCCCACAAGTCCGCGGGGCGCAGGGGGCCGATTCACCCCTCCACTTT. This sequence encodes CASIPQVRGAQGADSPLHF. The rearrangement links TRBV6-4 to TRBJ1-6; TRBD1 aligns across 8 bases. CDR1 and CDR2 (germline): MRHNA, SNTAGT. Trimming cost V 7 bases and J 8 bases; bases outside gene matches: 22. This CDR3 is built from 19 residues.

CDR3 sequence: CASKGESSGANVLTF. The CDR3 DNA is TGTGCCAGCAAGGGGGAGTCCTCTGGGGCCAACGTCCTGACTTTC. This chain connects TRBV27 to TRBJ2-6, with D perhaps TRBD1 (6 bases). CDR1 and CDR2 (germline): MNHEY, SMNVEV (reference sequence). V dropped 7 bases and J dropped 0 bases, with 10 bases sitting between them. The CDR3 consists of 15 residues.

This clonotype was seen a few times. V and J are TRBV20-1 and TRBJ2-5, with 8 bases that match TRBD1. After removal of 6 bases from V and 9 bases from J, the junction contained 27 bases not matched to a gene. Germline V gives CDR1 DFQATT, CDR2 SNEGSKA (reference sequence). CDR3 length: 18 amino acids. CDR3 nucleotide sequence: TGCAGTGCATGGTCCCGCTTCTTATCGACAGGGGTCGAGGTGCCCCAGTACTTC. The encoded protein is CSAWSRFLSTGVEVPQYF.

The genes are TRBV7-3 and TRBJ2-6; a weak D match, TRBD2 (5 bases). Trimming left V 5 bases short and J 2 bases short, with 16 bases between. The germline V gene encodes CDR1 SGHTA and CDR2 FQGTGA. The length of the CDR3 is 17 residues. The CDR3 sequence: CASSVNGAGTGANVLTF. The CDR3 nucleotides read TGTGCCAGCAGCGTGAACGGCGCGGGCACTGGGGCCAACGTCCTGACTTTC.

This clonotype was counted between two and nine times. V gene TRBV6-5 combines with J gene TRBJ1-6; no clear D. Germline CDR1 is MNHEY and CDR2 is SVGAGI. Trimming cost V 0 bases and J 7 bases, with 16 bases left between them. This CDR3 has 17 amino acids. The CDR3 DNA reads TGTGCCAGCAGTTACTCGAGTGTGGGAGCCCCAAATTCACCCCTCCACTTT. The encoded protein is CASSYSSVGAPNSPLHF.

This sequence joins TRBV6-5 and TRBJ1-5, with D unclear. This CDR3 comprises 13 residues. Germline V gene data show CDR1 as MNHEY and CDR2 as SVGAGI. Trimming took off 5 bases at V and 6 bases at J, with 11 bases between the two ends. CDR3 coding DNA: TGTGCCAGCAGTACTTACTTGGCTCAGCCCCAGCATTTT. Translating it yields CASSTYLAQPQHF.

This clonotype showed up just a few times. CDR3 residues: CATSRDGQASYNEQFF. The CDR3 coding sequence is TGTGCCACCAGCAGGGATGGACAGGCGTCCTACAATGAGCAGTTCTTC. J is TRBJ2-1 and V is TRBV15; TRBD1 agrees at 7 bases. CDR1 and CDR2 (germline): LNHNV, YYDKDF (reference sequence). V dropped 3 bases and J dropped 1; count of bases not matched to a gene: 6. This CDR3 spans 16 amino acids.

The sample holds many counts of this clonotype. V is TRBV12-3 or TRBV12-4 and J is TRBJ2-7; perhaps TRBD2 as D (5 bases). There are 13 residues in the CDR3. V lost 8 bases to trimming and J lost 2 bases, with 13 bases between them. The CDR3: CASDLIGTYEQYF. The CDR3 coding sequence is TGTGCCAGCGATCTTATCGGGACCTACGAGCAGTACTTC.

This chain uses TRBV5-1 with TRBJ2-7, with D perhaps TRBD2 (7 bases). Per the germline V gene, CDR1 is SGHRS and CDR2 is YFSETQ. Trimming pared 2 bases from V and 0 bases from J, leaving 18 bases between. This CDR3 contains 17 residues. The DNA of the CDR3 is TGCGCCAGCAGCTTCCGGGGGGCGACGGGAAGCTCCTACGAGCAGTACTTC. Residues: CASSFRGATGSSYEQYF.

This clonotype was seen at least ten times. This rearrangement joins TRBV9 to TRBJ2-3; TRBD2 matches 7 bases. Germline loops: CDR1 SGDLS, CDR2 YYNGEE. The CDR3 has 14 amino acids. V trimming: 2 bases; J trimming: 2 bases; junction bases outside the gene matches: 2. This chain's CDR3 is CASSVGGNTDTQYF. The CDR3 DNA sequence: TGTGCCAGCAGCGTCGGGGGGAACACAGATACGCAGTATTTT.

The chain combines TRBV5-1 with TRBJ2-5; 8 bases line up with TRBD2. Germline V gives CDR1 SGHRS, CDR2 YFSETQ. With 4 bases clipped from V and 2 bases from J, the junction kept 10 bases outside the gene matches. This CDR3 comprises 16 residues. Here the CDR3 reads CASSLGPGGKQETQYF. CDR3 in DNA: TGCGCCAGCAGCCTGGGTCCGGGGGGGAAACAAGAGACCCAGTACTTC.